One sample yielded the 29 T cell receptor beta chains listed below, sequenced in a study of CD8+ T cells in alopecia areata. As the sequencing template, cDNA was produced by extracting RNA and reverse transcribing it. Only in-frame clones appear in the TCRdb table, and some are missing; sequencing was by immunoSEQ multiplex PCR. Altogether 150,000 to 200,000 clones are present, under 60% being singletons, with the ten largest covering 10% to 15%. The treatment: oral pan-JAK inhibitor, 5-10 mg twice daily. The sample here was CD8+ T cells sorted from blood, taken at week 24, from a patient treated with tofacitinib. These receptors were taken from a human donor with alopecia areata.

The chain's CDR3 is CASSPGQNTEAFF. As DNA, the CDR3 is TGTGCCAGTAGCCCGGGACAGAACACTGAAGCTTTCTTT. The rearrangement uses TRBV19 and TRBJ1-1, with TRBD1 as a possible D gene (6 bases). The CDR3 is 13 amino acids. V was cut by 6 bases and J by 1 base, with 9 bases left in between. From germline, CDR1 is LNHDA and CDR2 SQIVND (reference sequence).

There are a few counts of this clone. This chain joins TRBV27 and TRBJ1-2; no clear D. The CDR3 is 14 amino acids. Germline CDR1 and CDR2: MNHEY and SMNVEV (reference sequence). Trimming pared 2 bases from V and 4 bases from J, leaving 11 bases between. CDR3 nucleotide sequence: TGTGCCAGCAGTTTAGCAGCTTCTGGCTATGGCTACACCTTC. It codes for CASSLAASGYGYTF.

The table lists this clone with a few counts. The chain recombines TRBV30 with TRBJ1-4; a weak D match, TRBD1 (5 bases). The V end lost 2 bases, the J end lost 0 bases, and 16 bases lay between the germline ends. The length of the CDR3 is 17 residues. Germline assignment: CDR1 GTSNPN and CDR2 SVGIG (reference sequence). Here the CDR3 DNA reads TGTGCCTGGAGTACCCGAGACAGTACCGCAACTAATGAAAAACTGTTTTTT. It specifies CAWSTRDSTATNEKLFF.

The genes are TRBV4-2 and TRBJ2-1, with D hard to call. Germline CDR1 and CDR2: LGHNA and YNFKEQ. Trimming took 4 bases from V and 10 from J, leaving 11 bases between them. The CDR3 loop spans 12 amino acids. CDR3 nucleotides: TGTGCCAGCAGCCCCCATTCCTCCGAGCAGTTCTTC. It specifies CASSPHSSEQFF.

V gene TRBV30 combines with J gene TRBJ2-7, with TRBD1 matching over 9 bases. This CDR3 has 15 residues. V was pared by 1 base and J by 3 bases, with 7 bases of the junction left unmatched. Germline V gives CDR1 GTSNPN, CDR2 SVGIG (reference sequence). The CDR3 sequence is CAWSGMDRGFYEQYF. The CDR3 region has the DNA TGTGCCTGGAGTGGTATGGACAGGGGCTTCTACGAGCAGTACTTC.

The chain links TRBV2 to TRBJ2-2; 7 bases are a match to TRBD1. The CDR3 runs 16 residues. V shed 2 bases and J 2 bases; nucleotides not matched to a gene: 5. Looked up from germline, CDR1 is SNHLY and CDR2 is FYNNEI. The CDR3 region has the DNA TGTGCCAGCAGTGAATTGGGGACAGCTAACACCGGGGAGCTGTTTTTT. Amino acid sequence: CASSELGTANTGELFF.

CDR3 in amino acids: CAWTGRGGEQFF. CDR3 nucleotide sequence: TGTGCCTGGACTGGGAGGGGGGGTGAGCAGTTCTTC. The chain employs TRBV30 and TRBJ2-1, with D possibly being TRBD2 (7 bases). Germline V gene data show CDR1 as GTSNPN and CDR2 as SVGIG (reference sequence). CDR3 length: 12 amino acids. V was shortened by 4 bases and J by 9 bases, with 13 bases between the two germline ends.

This chain uses TRBV5-1 with TRBJ2-7; TRBD2 is a possible D gene (7 bases). Trimming took 5 bases from V and 4 from J, leaving 16 bases between them. The CDR3 contains 14 residues. The germline V gene has CDR1 SGHRS and CDR2 YFSETQ. The CDR3 sequence: CASRVAGASYEQYF. In nucleotides, the CDR3 is TGCGCCAGCAGGGTTGCGGGGGCATCTTACGAGCAGTACTTC.

The table lists this clone with a few counts. The chain combines TRBV7-3 with TRBJ2-2; tentatively, D is TRBD1 (5 bases). Germline assignment: CDR1 SGHTA and CDR2 FQGTGA. The CDR3 has 13 residues. Trimming left V 2 bases short and J 6 bases short, with 7 bases between. CDR3 region: CASSLAGSGELFF. As DNA, the CDR3 is TGTGCCAGCAGCTTAGCAGGGTCCGGGGAGCTGTTTTTT.

This clone was seen a handful of times. The chain links TRBV4-2 to TRBJ2-1; 11 bases are a match to TRBD2. The germline V gene has CDR1 LGHNA and CDR2 YNFKEQ. CDR3 length equals 17 residues. V trimming: 4 bases; J trimming: 12 bases; junction bases outside the gene matches: 17. CDR3 sequence (DNA): TGTGCCAGCAGCCCGGGGCTGAGACTAGCGGGGTCTGAGGGGCAGTTCTTC. This translates into CASSPGLRLAGSEGQFF.

The chain couples TRBV30 to TRBJ1-5; D may be TRBD1 (6 bases). The length of the CDR3 is 13 residues. Trimming cost V 1 base and J 6 bases, with 10 bases left between them. Germline V CDR1 and CDR2: GTSNPN, SVGIG (reference sequence). CDR3 bases: TGTGCCTGGAGTGAACTGACAGGTCAGCCCCAGCATTTT. Protein sequence: CAWSELTGQPQHF. Complete variable domain (other parts from reference TRBV30 and TRBJ1-5): SQTIHQWPATLVQPVGSPLSLECTVEGTSNPNLYWYRQAAGRGLQLLFYSVGIGQISSEVPQNLSASRPQDRQFILSSKKLLLSDSGFYLCAWSELTGQPQHFGDGTRLSIL.

V is TRBV4-1 and J is TRBJ1-2, with D maybe TRBD1 (5 bases). Germline V gene sequence: CDR1 MGHRA, CDR2 YSYEKL. This CDR3 is 12 amino acids long. The V and J ends lost 4 bases and 4 bases respectively, with 7 bases between them. CDR3 loop: CASSPDSYGYTF. The CDR3 nucleotides are TGCGCCAGCAGCCCAGACAGCTATGGCTACACCTTC.

In regard to this clone: At the DNA level, this CDR3 is encoded by other sequences in the same sample as well. The rearrangement joins TRBV29-1 to TRBJ2-2; D not resolved. Trimming left V 0 bases short and J 7 bases short, with 0 bases between. The CDR3 loop spans 10 amino acids. Germline CDR1 reads SQVTM; CDR2 reads ANQGSEA. For the CDR3, the DNA is TGCAGCGTTGAAGACGGGGAGCTGTTTTTT. Translating gives CSVEDGELFF.

The J gene is TRBJ1-1, the V gene TRBV10-3, with D uncertain. V lost 4 bases, J lost 2 bases, and 2 bases lay in between. The CDR3 spans 11 residues. Looked up from germline, CDR1 is ENHRY and CDR2 is SYGVKD. The CDR3 sequence is CAISANTEAFF. The CDR3 coding sequence is TGTGCCATCAGTGCAAACACTGAAGCTTTCTTT.

A few counts support this clone. The rearrangement uses TRBV6-6 and TRBJ1-5; the D is unclear. This CDR3 has 13 amino acids. The germline V gene has CDR1 MNHNY and CDR2 SVGAGI (reference sequence). Trimming pared 7 bases from V and 1 base from J, leaving 8 bases between. CDR3 DNA sequence: TGTGCCAGCACCAAGGTCAGCAATCAGCCCCAGCATTTT. Translating it yields CASTKVSNQPQHF.

With regard to this clone: The sample contains more than one DNA sequence encoding this CDR3. The chain recombines TRBV30 with TRBJ2-7; D call uncertain. V was trimmed by 0 bases and J by 3 bases, leaving 6 bases between them. The CDR3 sequence is 12 residues long. Germline V CDR1 and CDR2: GTSNPN, SVGIG (reference sequence). The DNA of the CDR3 is TGTGCCTGGAGTGTAACGGGCTACGAGCAGTACTTC. Translation gives CAWSVTGYEQYF.

This clone was observed a handful of times. V usage is TRBV2 and J usage is TRBJ2-1, with 8 positions matching TRBD2. With 6 bases clipped from V and 8 bases from J, the junction kept 9 bases outside the gene matches. The CDR3 is 14 residues long. From germline, CDR1 is SNHLY and CDR2 FYNNEI. The CDR3, as DNA: TGTGCCAGCAGCCCAAGCGGACTAGCAGATGAGCAGTTCTTC. Translating it yields CASSPSGLADEQFF.

The chain couples TRBV13 to TRBJ1-2, with D perhaps matching TRBD1 (6 bases). The ends were cut back, 4 bases at V and 7 bases at J, with 13 bases in the middle. Germline V gene data show CDR1 as PRHDT and CDR2 as FYEKMQ (reference sequence). This CDR3 is built from 13 residues. CDR3 in DNA: TGTGCCAGCAGCTCCGATCGAGGGGGTGGCTACACCTTC. This translates into CASSSDRGGGYTF.

This clone was seen more than once but under ten times. This chain links TRBV19 with TRBJ2-7, with 8 bases fitting TRBD1. The trim removed 7 bases at V and 6 bases at J, leaving 17 bases unmatched. The CDR3 is 16 residues long. The germline V gene has CDR1 LNHDA and CDR2 SQIVND (reference sequence). The CDR3 spells CASTPGRAAGGTEQYF. The DNA for the CDR3 is TGTGCCAGTACCCCGGGAAGGGCGGCAGGGGGCACCGAGCAGTACTTC.

This chain uses TRBV29-1 with TRBJ2-5; a weak D match, TRBD1 (5 bases). The germline V gene has CDR1 SQVTM and CDR2 ANQGSEA. This CDR3 has 17 amino acids. Trimming cost V 0 bases and J 0 bases, with 17 bases left between them. CDR3 loop: CSVEDLGHRSYQETQYF. CDR3 in DNA: TGCAGCGTTGAAGATCTAGGACACCGGTCGTACCAAGAGACCCAGTACTTC.

This clone showed up just once. The chain couples TRBV29-1 to TRBJ2-7; 7 bases align to TRBD1. Germline-derived CDR1 and CDR2 are SQVTM and ANQGSEA. J gave up 4 bases and V 6 bases, and 6 bases lay outside the gene matches. This CDR3 has 12 amino acids. The CDR3 reads CSVRQGLYEQYF. In nucleotides, the CDR3 is TGCAGCGTACGACAGGGTTTATACGAGCAGTACTTC.

The chain couples TRBV29-1 to TRBJ2-7, with TRBD2 matching over 7 bases. Trimming at V came to 1 base and at J to 2 bases, leaving 8 bases not matched to a gene. Germline CDR1 and CDR2: SQVTM and ANQGSEA. This CDR3 has 15 amino acids. In DNA form, the CDR3 reads TGCAGCGTTGAAGGGGTGCGGGGGACTCCCTACGAGCAGTACTTC. Translation gives CSVEGVRGTPYEQYF.

The CDR3 loop reads CASSISPGSYEQYF. The CDR3 bases are TGTGCCAGTAGTATCAGCCCAGGGTCCTACGAGCAGTACTTC. The chain couples TRBV19 to TRBJ2-7, with D perhaps TRBD1 (5 bases). In germline, CDR1 is LNHDA, CDR2 SQIVND (reference sequence). This CDR3 comprises 14 residues. V lost 3 bases, J lost 1 base, and 10 bases lay in between.

This rearrangement joins TRBV29-1 to TRBJ2-1; no clear D gene. V lost 0 bases and J 8 bases, leaving 8 bases between the germline ends. Germline CDR1 SQVTM, CDR2 ANQGSEA. CDR3 length: 12 amino acids. The CDR3 DNA is TGCAGCGTTGAAGATCGGCGGTATGAGCAGTTCTTC. Protein: CSVEDRRYEQFF.

The gene calls are TRBV7-9 and TRBJ2-3, with unresolved D. This CDR3 has 12 amino acids. CDR1 is SEHNR, CDR2 FQNEAQ, per germline (reference sequence). V lost 5 bases and J 7 bases, leaving 10 bases between the germline ends. Here the CDR3 reads CASSPPGNTQYF. The CDR3, as DNA: TGTGCCAGCAGCCCACCCGGAAATACGCAGTATTTT.

This clone was seen a few times. The chain uses TRBV4-1 and TRBJ2-3, with TRBD1 as a possible D gene (5 bases). There are 16 residues in the CDR3. Germline V CDR1 and CDR2: MGHRA, YSYEKL. The ends were cut back, 1 base at V and 0 bases at J, with 11 bases in the middle. The CDR3 sequence: CASSQVTDTSTDTQYF. The CDR3 bases are TGCGCCAGCAGCCAAGTCACGGACACCAGCACAGATACGCAGTATTTT.

The CDR3 sequence is CASSFWQGADYGYTF. The DNA of the CDR3 is TGTGCCAGCAGCTTCTGGCAGGGGGCGGACTATGGCTACACCTTC. The chain employs TRBV5-6 and TRBJ1-2, with 8 bases fitting TRBD1. Trimming took 2 bases from V and 3 from J; bases not matched to a gene: 6. CDR1 and CDR2 (germline): SGHDT, YYEEEE. This CDR3 region has 15 residues.

In the case of this clone: The same CDR3 arises from other DNA sequences in this sample as well. The CDR3 coding sequence is TGTGCCAGCAGTTACTCGAGGGGCAATGAGCAGTTCTTC. This gives the protein CASSYSRGNEQFF. The rearrangement joins TRBV6-5 to TRBJ2-1; the D gene could be TRBD1 or TRBD2 (5 bases each). Trimming pared 0 bases from V and 6 bases from J, leaving 6 bases between. This CDR3 spans 13 amino acids. Germline V CDR1 and CDR2: MNHEY, SVGAGI.

This clone was observed a single time. The chain couples TRBV27 to TRBJ1-1, with D maybe TRBD1 (6 bases). CDR1 and CDR2 (germline): MNHEY, SMNVEV (reference sequence). This CDR3 spans 13 amino acids. V was shortened by 7 bases and J by 6 bases, with 15 bases between the two germline ends. CDR3 sequence: CASTGGARAEAFF. CDR3 nucleotide sequence: TGTGCCAGCACTGGGGGCGCAAGGGCTGAAGCTTTCTTT.